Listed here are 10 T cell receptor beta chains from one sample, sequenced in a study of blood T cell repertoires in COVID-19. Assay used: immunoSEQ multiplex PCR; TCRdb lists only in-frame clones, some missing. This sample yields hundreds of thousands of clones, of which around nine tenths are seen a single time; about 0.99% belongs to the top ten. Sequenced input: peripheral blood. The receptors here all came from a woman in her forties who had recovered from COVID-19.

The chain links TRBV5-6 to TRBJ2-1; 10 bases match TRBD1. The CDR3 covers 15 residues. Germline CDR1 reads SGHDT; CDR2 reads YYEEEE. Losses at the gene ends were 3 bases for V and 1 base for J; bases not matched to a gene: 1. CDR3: CASSWGQGSYNEQFF. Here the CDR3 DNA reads TGTGCCAGCAGCTGGGGACAGGGGTCCTACAATGAGCAGTTCTTC.

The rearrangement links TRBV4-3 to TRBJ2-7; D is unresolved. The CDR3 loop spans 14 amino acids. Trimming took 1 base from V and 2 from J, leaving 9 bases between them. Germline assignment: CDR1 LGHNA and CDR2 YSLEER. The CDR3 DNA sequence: TGCGCCAGCAGCCAAGGGAGAGGCCCCTACGAGCAGTACTTC. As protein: CASSQGRGPYEQYF.

CDR3 region: CASSPLQASGSGYEQYF. The DNA of the CDR3 is TGTGCCAGCAGCCCTCTCCAGGCTAGCGGGAGCGGCTACGAGCAGTACTTC. J is TRBJ2-7 and V is TRBV4-2; 10 positions agree with TRBD2. This CDR3 comprises 17 residues. Losses at the gene ends were 4 bases for V and 3 bases for J; bases not matched to a gene: 12. CDR1 is LGHNA and CDR2 is YNFKEQ in the germline V gene.

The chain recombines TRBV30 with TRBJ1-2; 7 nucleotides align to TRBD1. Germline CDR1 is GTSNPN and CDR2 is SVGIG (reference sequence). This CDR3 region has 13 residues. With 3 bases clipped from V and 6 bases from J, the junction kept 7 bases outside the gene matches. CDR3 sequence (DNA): TGTGCCTGGAGCCAACAGGGGACAGATGGCTACACCTTC. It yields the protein CAWSQQGTDGYTF.

This CDR3 is CAWGPRGLAQETQYF. The CDR3 DNA follows: TGTGCCTGGGGTCCCCGGGGACTAGCGCAAGAGACCCAGTACTTC. The chain couples TRBV30 to TRBJ2-5, with 10 positions matching TRBD2. Per germline, CDR1 GTSNPN and CDR2 SVGIG (reference sequence). Losses at the gene ends were 5 bases for V and 2 bases for J; bases not matched to a gene: 8. The CDR3 loop spans 15 amino acids.

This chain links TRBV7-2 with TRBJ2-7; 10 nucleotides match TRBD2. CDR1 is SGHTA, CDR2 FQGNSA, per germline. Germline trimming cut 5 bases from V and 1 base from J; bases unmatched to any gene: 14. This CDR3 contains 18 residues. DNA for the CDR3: TGTGCCAGCAGCGTAGACTCTAGCGGGGGCCCTTGGTCCTACGAGCAGTACTTC. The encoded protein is CASSVDSSGGPWSYEQYF.

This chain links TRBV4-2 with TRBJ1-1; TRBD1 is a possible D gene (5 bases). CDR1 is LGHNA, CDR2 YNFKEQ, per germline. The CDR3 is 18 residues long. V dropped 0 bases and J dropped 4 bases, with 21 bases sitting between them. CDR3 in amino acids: CASSQDWDGGVLGTEAFF. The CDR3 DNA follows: TGTGCCAGCAGCCAAGATTGGGACGGGGGTGTTTTGGGCACTGAAGCTTTCTTT.

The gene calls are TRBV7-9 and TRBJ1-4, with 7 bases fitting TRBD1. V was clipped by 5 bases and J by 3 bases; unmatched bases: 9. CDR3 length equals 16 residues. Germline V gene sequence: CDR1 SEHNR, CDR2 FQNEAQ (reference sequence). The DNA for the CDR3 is TGTGCCAGCAGCACAACCCCCGGGACAGCTAATGAAAAACTGTTTTTT. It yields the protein CASSTTPGTANEKLFF.

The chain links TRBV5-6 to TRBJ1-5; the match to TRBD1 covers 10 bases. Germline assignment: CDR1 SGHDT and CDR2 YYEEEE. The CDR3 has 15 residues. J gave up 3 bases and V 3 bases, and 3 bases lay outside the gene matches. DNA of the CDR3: TGTGCCAGCAGCTCGACAGGGGGCCCCAATCAGCCCCAGCATTTT. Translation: CASSSTGGPNQPQHF.

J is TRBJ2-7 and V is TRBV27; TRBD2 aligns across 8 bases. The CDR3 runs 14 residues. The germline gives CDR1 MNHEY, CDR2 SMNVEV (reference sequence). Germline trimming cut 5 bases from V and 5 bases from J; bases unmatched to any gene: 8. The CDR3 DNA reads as TGTGCCAGCAGTGGGCGCGGGAGGCCCCACGAGCAGTACTTC. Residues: CASSGRGRPHEQYF.